This T cell receptor (beta chain) was documented in a study of T cell clusters in autoimmune cytopenias (dated by TCRdb to between 2018 and 2020). About the full investigation: Per sample, TRB sequencing gave a median depth of approximately 52,000 reads and a median of approximately 2,400 distinct TRB clonotypes. Alongside healthy, CLL and autoimmune hepatitis controls, autoimmune cytopenia patients had their peripheral blood TRB and IGH repertoires sequenced at active disease and again during treatment follow-up. The goal of the study was to determine whether autoimmune cytopenia patients have a disease-specific immune repertoire signature that could serve as a blood-based biomarker. Study-level results and caveats: TRB repertoire shifts, with less even repertoires in secondary cytopenia and CLL, mostly reflected lymphoma bias rather than autoimmunity. In the comparison of secondary cytopenia with CLL, the cluster-lack signature was not observed, apparently because the dominant lymphoma-associated repertoire masked the signature. GLIPH results suggested that primary autoimmune cytopenia patients were missing physiological T cell clusters, with fewer than 60 clusters found only in healthy donors compared with 15 to 20 found only in patients. The T cell clusters were defined only in silico, and the functional role of the clusters was left to be validated experimentally. Healthy donors showed approximately 3-fold more exclusive TRB clusters than active autoimmune hepatitis patients, consistent with an autoimmunity-wide signature.

The CDR3 starts with the cysteine, ends with the phenylalanine, and has 16 residues. DNA was not recorded. Via the germline V gene (reference sequence), CDR1 is LNHDA and CDR2 SQIVND. For each sample, TRB amplification used approximately 230 ng of peripheral blood genomic DNA, equal to 35,000 to 40,000 genome equivalents. TRB rearrangements were amplified by multiplex PCR following a touch-down protocol, with the TRB-A and TRB-B primer pools mixed in one tube. Illumina adapters and sample indices were attached to the amplicons through two consecutive PCR reactions using Phusion HS II polymerase. Amplicons were gel-purified with the NucleoSpin Gel and PCR Clean-up kit, then quantified by Qubit and quality-checked on an Agilent 2100 Bioanalyzer. Libraries were sequenced on an Illumina MiSeq using 600-cycle, single-indexed, paired-end runs. The study's own analysis went as follows. Alignment and assembly of TRB reads were performed with MiXCR version 2.1.12 and the default MiXCR reference library. Each unique CDR3 nucleotide sequence defined a clone, and only productive sequences with at least two reads were analysed. Repertoire diversity was assessed by alpha-parameterized diversity profiles (alpha 0 to 5), including Shannon (alpha 1) and Simpson (alpha 2) indices, computed with an R script. The tcR package was used to compute combinatorial TRB VJ usage, and cohorts were compared on this usage by principal component analysis with ade4. TCRbeta CDR3s were clustered with GLIPH on cohort pairs matched by age and read depth, and cluster frequencies were compared by Wilcoxon test. TCRdb reprocessed the reads, and each CDR3 protein sequence is entered once, without DNA. TCRdb, not the original authors, processed these V and J calls. The table for this sample shows some 8,000 distinct CDR3 sequences. The top ten hold roughly 5.9% of the sample.

Frequency alone marks this clonotype as medium-sized (0.01 to 0.1%); no count is stored. It has no known antigen specificity. The sequenced material came from peripheral blood. The sequence links TRBV19 to TRBJ1-1; there is no DNA to check the TCRdb D call of TRBD1. The sequence was collected from a human donor with an autoimmune cytopenia or autoimmune hepatitis (not recorded which). The CDR3 in this case is CASSIDGVRGNTEAFF.